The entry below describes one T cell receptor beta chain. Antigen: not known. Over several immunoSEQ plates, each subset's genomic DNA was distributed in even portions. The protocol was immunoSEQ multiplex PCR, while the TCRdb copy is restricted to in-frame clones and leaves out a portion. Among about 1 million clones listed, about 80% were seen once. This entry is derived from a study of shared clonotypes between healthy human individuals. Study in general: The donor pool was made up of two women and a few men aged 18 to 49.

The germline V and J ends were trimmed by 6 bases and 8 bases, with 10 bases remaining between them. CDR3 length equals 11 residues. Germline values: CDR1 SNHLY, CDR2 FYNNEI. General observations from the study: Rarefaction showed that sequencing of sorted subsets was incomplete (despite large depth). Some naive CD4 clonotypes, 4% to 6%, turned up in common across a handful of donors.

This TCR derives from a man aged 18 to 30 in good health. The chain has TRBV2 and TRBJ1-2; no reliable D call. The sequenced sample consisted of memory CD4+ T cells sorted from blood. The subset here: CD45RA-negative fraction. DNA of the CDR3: TGTGCCAGCAGCTACCCCAGCGGCTACACCTTC. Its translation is CASSYPSGYTF. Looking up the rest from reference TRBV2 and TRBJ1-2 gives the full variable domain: EPEVTQTPSHQVTQMGQEVILRCVPISNHLYFYWYRQILGQKVEFLVSFYNNEISEKSEIFDDQFSVERPDGSNFTLKIRSTKLEDSAMYFCASSYPSGYTFGSGTRLTVV.